The sequence of this T cell receptor (beta chain) was determined in a study of T cell repertoires in cytomegalovirus infection. Trimming stripped 0 bases from V and 1 base from J, with 9 bases between. The CDR3 sequence is 15 residues long. The germline V gene encodes CDR1 SGHAT and CDR2 FQNNGV. TCRdb itself ran the reads through MiXCR, one entry per CDR3 protein. The sample contains 800,000 to 950,000 distinct CDR3 sequences, about 31% of which appear only once. This clonotype was observed a handful of times. The antigen remains undetermined. This clonotype originated in a human donor in good health (CMV status not recorded). Some clones in this sample may be carry-over from other donors' samples. The rearrangement links TRBV11-2 to TRBJ2-5, with no clear D. The sample consisted of cultured CD8+ T cells from PBMCs, taken from culture after CMV antigen stimulation. Written as DNA, the CDR3 is TGTGCCAGCAGCTTAGACAGGCCGGTCCAAGAGACCCAGTACTTC. This codes for CASSLDRPVQETQYF.